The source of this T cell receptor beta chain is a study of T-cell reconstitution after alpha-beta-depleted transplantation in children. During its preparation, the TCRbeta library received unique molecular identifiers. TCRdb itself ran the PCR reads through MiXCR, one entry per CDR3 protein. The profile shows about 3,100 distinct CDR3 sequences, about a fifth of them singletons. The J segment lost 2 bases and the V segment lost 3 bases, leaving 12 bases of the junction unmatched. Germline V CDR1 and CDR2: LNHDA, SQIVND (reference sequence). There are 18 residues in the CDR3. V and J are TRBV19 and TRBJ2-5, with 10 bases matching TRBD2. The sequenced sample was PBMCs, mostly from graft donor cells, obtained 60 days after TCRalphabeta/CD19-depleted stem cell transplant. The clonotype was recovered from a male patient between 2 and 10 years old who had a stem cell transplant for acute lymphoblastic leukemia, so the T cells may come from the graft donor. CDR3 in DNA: TGTGCCAGTAGTATGGTCTTAAGCGGAGCGGGAGGGCAAGAGACCCAGTACTTC. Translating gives CASSMVLSGAGGQETQYF.